This section outlines one TCR beta chain sequence together with its context. Its antigen is still unknown. The germline V and J ends were trimmed by 6 bases and 6 bases, with 10 bases remaining between them. CDR3 length: 13 residues. Germline CDR1 and CDR2: KGHDR and SFDVKD. The data were taken from a study of T cells in Graves' hyperthyroidism and ophthalmopathy. Study results and caveats: Most clonotypes that expanded in the thyroid above 0.001 also showed up in blood. It was a median about 7.1 months before onset that the model predicted ophthalmopathy.

Amplified regions were TCR beta CDR3 sequences from RNA transcripts. The HTBI primer set was used in a first-round RT-PCR of the TCR CDR3. TCRdb fed the multiplex PCR reads into MiXCR, producing one record per CDR3 protein. The sample shows about 380,000 distinct CDR3 sequences, about 15% of them seen only once. The material sequenced was blood. V gene TRBV24-1 combines with J gene TRBJ1-4, with a weak D call TRBD1 (6 bases). This TCR was recovered from a woman in her fifties or sixties with Graves' hyperthyroidism. The chain's CDR3 is CATSTGLDEKLFF. The CDR3, as DNA: TGTGCCACCAGTACAGGGTTAGATGAAAAACTGTTTTTT.